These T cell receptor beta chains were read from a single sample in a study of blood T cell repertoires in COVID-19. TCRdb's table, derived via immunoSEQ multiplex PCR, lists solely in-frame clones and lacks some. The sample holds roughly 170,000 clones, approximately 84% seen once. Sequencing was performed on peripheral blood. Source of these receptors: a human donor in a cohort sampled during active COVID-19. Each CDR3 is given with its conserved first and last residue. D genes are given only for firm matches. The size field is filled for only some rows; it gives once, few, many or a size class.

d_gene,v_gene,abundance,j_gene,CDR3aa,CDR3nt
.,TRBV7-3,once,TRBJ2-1,CASSPRGASYNEQFF,TGTGCCAGCAGCCCCCGCGGAGCATCCTACAATGAGCAGTTCTTC
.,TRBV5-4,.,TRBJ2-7,CASSYLSDTSYEQYF,TGTGCCAGCAGCTACCTATCGGACACCTCATACGAGCAGTACTTC
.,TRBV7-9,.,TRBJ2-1,CASSFESGALAITANEQFF,TGTGCCAGCAGCTTCGAATCAGGGGCCCTAGCAATAACCGCAAATGAGCAGTTCTTC
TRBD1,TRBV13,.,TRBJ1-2,CASSRDRGGYTF,TGTGCCAGCAGCCGCGACAGGGGGGGCTACACCTTC
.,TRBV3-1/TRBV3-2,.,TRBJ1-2,CASSQNRLHYGYTF,TGTGCCAGCAGCCAGAACAGGCTCCACTATGGCTACACCTTC
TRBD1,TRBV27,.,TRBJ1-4,CASSPGQGGEKLFF,TGTGCCAGCAGTCCAGGACAGGGTGGTGAAAAACTGTTTTTT
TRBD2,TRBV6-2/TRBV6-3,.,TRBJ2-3,CASSYSDSGGAWDTQYF,TGTGCCAGCAGTTACTCCGATAGCGGGGGGGCCTGGGATACGCAGTATTTT
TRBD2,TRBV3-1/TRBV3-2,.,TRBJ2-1,CASSQPWTSGGADEQFF,TGTGCCAGCAGCCAACCTTGGACTAGCGGGGGGGCGGATGAGCAGTTCTTC
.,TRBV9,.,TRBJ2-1,CASSAPGRGNEQFF,TGTGCCAGCAGCGCTCCAGGGCGAGGAAATGAGCAGTTCTTC
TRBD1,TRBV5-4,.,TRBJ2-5,CASSPQGARETQYF,TGTGCCAGCAGCCCGCAGGGGGCTCGGGAGACCCAGTACTTC
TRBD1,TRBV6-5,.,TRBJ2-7,CASARDSSYEQYF,TGTGCCAGCGCCCGGGACAGCTCCTACGAGCAGTACTTC
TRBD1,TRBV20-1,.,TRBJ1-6,CSASSTGGGNSPLHF,TGCAGTGCTAGTTCGACAGGGGGAGGAAATTCACCCCTCCACTTT
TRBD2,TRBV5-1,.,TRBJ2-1,CASSLGRTSGDGHEQFF,TGCGCCAGCAGCTTGGGCCGGACTAGCGGGGATGGTCATGAGCAGTTCTTC
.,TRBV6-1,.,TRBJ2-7,CASSEGALLYEQYF,TGTGCCAGCAGTGAAGGTGCACTCCTCTACGAGCAGTACTTC
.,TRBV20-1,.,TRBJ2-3,CSASITTSTDTQYF,TGCAGTGCTAGTATAACCACTAGCACAGATACGCAGTATTTT
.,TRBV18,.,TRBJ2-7,CASSYQGTPYEQYF,TGTGCCAGCTCATACCAGGGAACCCCCTACGAGCAGTACTTC